This TCR beta chain is from a study of CD8 T cells in ankylosing spondylitis. Study-wide points: What appeared characteristic of ankylosing spondylitis blood was a TCR beta motif of eight highly homologous variants.

TCRdb redid the calling of the 5' RACE reads with MiXCR, one entry per CDR3 protein. The data hold roughly 440,000 distinct CDR3 sequences, with approximately 17% observed a single time. The CDR3 consists of 13 residues. The germline CDR1 and CDR2 sequences are LGHDT and YNNKEL (reference sequence). The V gene lost 11 bases and the J gene lost 1 base, with 13 bases spanning the gap. The sample holds a few counts of this clonotype. Its target is not known. The TCR comes from a male donor with ankylosing spondylitis. The rearrangement uses TRBV3-1 and TRBJ2-3; the D gene could be TRBD1 or TRBD2 (5 bases each). Sequencing was carried out using blood, either unsorted or a sorted T cell fraction (not recorded which). The CDR3 reads CAAARGGTDTQYF. The DNA for the CDR3 is TGTGCCGCTGCTAGGGGAGGCACAGATACGCAGTATTTT.